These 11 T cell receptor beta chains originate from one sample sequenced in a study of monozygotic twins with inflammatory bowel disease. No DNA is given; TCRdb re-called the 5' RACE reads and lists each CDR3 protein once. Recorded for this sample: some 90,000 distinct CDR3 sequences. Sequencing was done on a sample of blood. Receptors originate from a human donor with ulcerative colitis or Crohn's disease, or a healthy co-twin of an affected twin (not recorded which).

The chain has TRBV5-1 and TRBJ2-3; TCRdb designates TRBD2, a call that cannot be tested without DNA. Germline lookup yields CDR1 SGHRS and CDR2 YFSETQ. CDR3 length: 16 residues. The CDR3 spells CASSSLAGISTDTQYF. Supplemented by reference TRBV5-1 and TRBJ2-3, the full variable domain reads KAGVTQTPRYLIKTRGQQVTLSCSPISGHRSVSWYQQTPGQGLQFLFEYFSETQRNKGNFPGRFSGRQFSNSRSEMNVSTLELGDSALYLCASSSLAGISTDTQYFGPGTRLTVL.

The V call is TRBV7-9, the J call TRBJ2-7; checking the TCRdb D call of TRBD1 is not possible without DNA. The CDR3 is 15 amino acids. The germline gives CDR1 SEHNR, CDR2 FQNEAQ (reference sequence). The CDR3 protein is CASSQLVTGSGEQYF.

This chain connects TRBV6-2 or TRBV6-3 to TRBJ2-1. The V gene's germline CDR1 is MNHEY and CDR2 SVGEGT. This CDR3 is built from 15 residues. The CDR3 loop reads CASSYGGGPYNEQFF.

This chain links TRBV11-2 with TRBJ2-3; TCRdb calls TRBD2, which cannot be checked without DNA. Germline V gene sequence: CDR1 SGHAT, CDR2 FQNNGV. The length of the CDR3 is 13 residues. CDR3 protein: CASSFLTRDTQYF.

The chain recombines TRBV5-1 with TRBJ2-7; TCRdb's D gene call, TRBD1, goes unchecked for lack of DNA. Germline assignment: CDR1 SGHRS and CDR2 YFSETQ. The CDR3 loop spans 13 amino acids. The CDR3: CASSFGEAREQYF. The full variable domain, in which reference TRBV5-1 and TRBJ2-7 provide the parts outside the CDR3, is KAGVTQTPRYLIKTRGQQVTLSCSPISGHRSVSWYQQTPGQGLQFLFEYFSETQRNKGNFPGRFSGRQFSNSRSEMNVSTLELGDSALYLCASSFGEAREQYFGPGTRLTVT.

The chain's CDR3 is CASTKRDRGDEQFF. The V gene is TRBV5-1, the J gene TRBJ2-1; the D call from TCRdb, TRBD1, cannot be confirmed without DNA. Germline loops: CDR1 SGHRS, CDR2 YFSETQ. The CDR3 runs to 14 residues.

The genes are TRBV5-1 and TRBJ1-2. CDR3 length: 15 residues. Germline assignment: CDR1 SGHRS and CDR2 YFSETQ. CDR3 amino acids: CASSRDSREYYGYTF. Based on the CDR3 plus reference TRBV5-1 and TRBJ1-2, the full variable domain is KAGVTQTPRYLIKTRGQQVTLSCSPISGHRSVSWYQQTPGQGLQFLFEYFSETQRNKGNFPGRFSGRQFSNSRSEMNVSTLELGDSALYLCASSRDSREYYGYTFGSGTRLTVV.

The CDR3 protein is CASSPRTGREGEAFF. The chain carries TRBV18 and TRBJ1-1; TCRdb lists TRBD1, though no DNA is available to test this call. Looked up from germline, CDR1 is KGHSH and CDR2 is LQKENI. The CDR3 runs to 15 residues.

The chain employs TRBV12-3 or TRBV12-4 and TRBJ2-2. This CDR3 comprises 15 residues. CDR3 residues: CASSLATATPGELFF.

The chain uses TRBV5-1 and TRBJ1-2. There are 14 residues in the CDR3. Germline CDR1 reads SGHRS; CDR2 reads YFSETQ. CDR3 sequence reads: CASSLSPTGYGYTF. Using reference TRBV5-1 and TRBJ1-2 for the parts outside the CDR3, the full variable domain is KAGVTQTPRYLIKTRGQQVTLSCSPISGHRSVSWYQQTPGQGLQFLFEYFSETQRNKGNFPGRFSGRQFSNSRSEMNVSTLELGDSALYLCASSLSPTGYGYTFGSGTRLTVV.

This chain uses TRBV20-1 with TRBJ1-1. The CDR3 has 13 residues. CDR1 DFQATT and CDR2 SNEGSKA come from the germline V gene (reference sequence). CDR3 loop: CSARSPYNTEAFF.